This T cell receptor (beta chain) was sequenced for a study of shared clonotypes between healthy human individuals. Study-level information: A donor's plate count was three for CD4 naive and three for CD4 memory; CD8 naive had two and CD8 memory one. The study, taken as a whole, reports: Non-shared clonotypes displayed generation probabilities falling below those of clonotypes present in all four donors.

Deep-level running was used for the assay. Only in-frame clones appear in the TCRdb table, and some are missing; sequencing was by immunoSEQ multiplex PCR. In the table there are millions of clones, 93% of which are singletons. The CDR3 length is 16 residues. The trim removed 1 base at V and 4 bases at J, leaving 6 bases unmatched. Germline lookup yields CDR1 SSHAT and CDR2 FNYEAQ (reference sequence). Concerning this clone: The antigen is not known.

Naive CD8 cells lacked CD45RO, underwent positive selection for CCR7 and left out terminally differentiated effector memory CD45RA+ cells. This clonotype was obtained from a man aged 18-30 years in good health. Some clones in this sample may be carry-over from other donors' samples. The chain combines TRBV7-7 with TRBJ2-7; TRBD1 matches 11 bases. Sequencing used naive CD8+ T cells from PBMCs. The CDR3 is CASSLDYGTGGYEQYF. CDR3 coding DNA: TGTGCCAGCAGCTTAGACTACGGGACAGGGGGGTACGAGCAGTACTTC. The variable domain in full, completed from reference TRBV7-7 and TRBJ2-7, reads GAGVSQSPRYKVTKRGQDVTLRCDPISSHATLYWYQQALGQGPEFLTYFNYEAQPDKSGLPSDRFSAERPEGSISTLTIQRTEQRDSAMYRCASSLDYGTGGYEQYFGPGTRLTVT.